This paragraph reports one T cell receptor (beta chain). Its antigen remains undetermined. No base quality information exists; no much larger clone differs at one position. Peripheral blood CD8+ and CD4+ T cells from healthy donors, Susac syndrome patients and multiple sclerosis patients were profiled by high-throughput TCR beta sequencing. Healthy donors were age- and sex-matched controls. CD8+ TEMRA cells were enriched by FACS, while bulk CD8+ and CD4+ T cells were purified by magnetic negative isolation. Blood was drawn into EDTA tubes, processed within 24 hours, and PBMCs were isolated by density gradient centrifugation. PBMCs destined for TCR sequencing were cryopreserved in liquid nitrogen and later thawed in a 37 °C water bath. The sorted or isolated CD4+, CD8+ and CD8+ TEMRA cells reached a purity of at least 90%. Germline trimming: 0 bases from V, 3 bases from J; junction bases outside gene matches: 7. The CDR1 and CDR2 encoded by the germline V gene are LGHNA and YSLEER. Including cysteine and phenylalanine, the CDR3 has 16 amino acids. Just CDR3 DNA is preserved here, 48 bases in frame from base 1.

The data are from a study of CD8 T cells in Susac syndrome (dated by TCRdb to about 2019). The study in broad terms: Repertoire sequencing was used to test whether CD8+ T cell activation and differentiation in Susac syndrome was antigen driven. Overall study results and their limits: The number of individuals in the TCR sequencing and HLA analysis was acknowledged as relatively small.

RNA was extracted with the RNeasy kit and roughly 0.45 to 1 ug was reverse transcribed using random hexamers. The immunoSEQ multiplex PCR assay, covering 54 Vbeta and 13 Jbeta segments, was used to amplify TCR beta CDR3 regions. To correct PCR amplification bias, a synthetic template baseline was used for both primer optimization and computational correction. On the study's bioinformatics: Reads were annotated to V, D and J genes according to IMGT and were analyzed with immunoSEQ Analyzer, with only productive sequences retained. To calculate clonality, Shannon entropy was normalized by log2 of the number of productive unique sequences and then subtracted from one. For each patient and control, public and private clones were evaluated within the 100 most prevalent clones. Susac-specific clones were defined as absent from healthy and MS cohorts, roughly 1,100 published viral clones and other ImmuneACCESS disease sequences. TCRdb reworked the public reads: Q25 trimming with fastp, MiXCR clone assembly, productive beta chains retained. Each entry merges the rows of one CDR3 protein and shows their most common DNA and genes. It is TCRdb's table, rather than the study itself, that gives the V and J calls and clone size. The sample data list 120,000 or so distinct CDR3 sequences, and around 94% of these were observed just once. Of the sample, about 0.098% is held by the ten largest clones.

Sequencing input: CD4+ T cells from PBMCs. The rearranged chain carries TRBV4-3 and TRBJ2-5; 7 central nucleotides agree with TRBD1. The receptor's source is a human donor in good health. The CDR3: CASSQEVPTGKETQYF. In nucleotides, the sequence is TGCGCCAGCAGCCAAGAGGTACCGACAGGGAAAGAGACCCAGTACTTC.